This TCR beta chain originates from a study of T-cell reconstitution after alpha-beta-depleted transplantation in children. Broader study findings: Newly produced T cells mostly accounted for T-cell counts and diversity one year post-transplant. Surviving recipient T cells and thymic progenitors accounted for the high day-60 TCRbeta diversity observed in some patients. There were reportedly several hundred expanded graft clones from which alpha-beta T cells came about two months after transplant.

The CDR3 extends over 14 amino acids. Germline V CDR1 and CDR2: PRHDT, FYEKMQ (reference sequence). TCRbeta library construction was performed incorporating unique molecular identifiers. One entry per CDR3 protein, called by TCRdb with MiXCR from the PCR reads. The sample contains around 490,000 distinct CDR3 sequences, roughly 10% of which appear only once. A remark on this clonotype: Its antigen is still unknown. This may be a read error: a much more frequent sequence differs by one nucleotide.

The clonotype originates from a female patient aged 2-9 years who had a stem cell transplant for aplastic anemia, so the T cells may come from the graft donor. V is TRBV13 and J is TRBJ2-7; D not certain. Specimen: PBMCs, mostly from graft donor cells, collected 180 days after TCRalphabeta/CD19-depleted stem cell transplant. The CDR3 protein is CGSSLGQSTYEQYV. CDR3 nucleotide sequence: TGTGGCAGCAGCTTAGGCCAGAGCACCTACGAGCAGTACGTC.